This record covers a single T cell receptor (beta chain). From germline, CDR1 is SGHRS and CDR2 YFSETQ. Between the trimmed V and J ends, which lost 4 bases and 4 bases, there was a span of 11 bases. This CDR3 has 14 amino acids. This sample was taken from a study of CD8 T cells in ankylosing spondylitis. TCRdb redid the calling of the 5' RACE reads with MiXCR, one entry per CDR3 protein. The table shows some 90,000 distinct CDR3 sequences, with around 25% occurring only once. This chain uses TRBV5-1 with TRBJ1-4; D not resolved. This TCR came from a male donor with ankylosing spondylitis or in good health (not recorded which). The sequenced material came from blood, either unsorted or a sorted T cell fraction (not recorded which). Here the CDR3 reads CASSPWEGNEKLFF. CDR3 coding DNA: TGCGCCAGCAGCCCCTGGGAGGGTAATGAAAAACTGTTTTTT.